A selection of T cell receptor beta chains follows, all from one sample in a study of T cells in localized non-small cell lung cancer. Assay used: immunoSEQ multiplex PCR; TCRdb lists only in-frame clones, some missing. The sample carries roughly 18,000 clones, around 86% recorded once. Here the sequenced sample was peripheral blood, taken before any cancer treatment. The source of these receptors is a female donor over 55 with stage I lung adenocarcinoma. Each CDR3 is given with its conserved first and last residue. Each record gives: V gene, J gene, CDR3 protein.

V gene: TRBV5-1
J gene: TRBJ2-1
CDR3 protein: CASSLASGGDDEQFF

V gene: TRBV7-9
J gene: TRBJ1-2
CDR3 protein: CASSRSEEGYTF

V gene: TRBV2
J gene: TRBJ2-2
CDR3 protein: CASSDWEENTGELFF

V gene: TRBV19
J gene: TRBJ2-1
CDR3 protein: CASTPGGTVYYNEQFF

V gene: TRBV5-1
J gene: TRBJ2-1
CDR3 protein: CASSFAGANEKFF

V gene: TRBV18
J gene: TRBJ1-5
CDR3 protein: CASSPPNQPQHF

V gene: TRBV5-1
J gene: TRBJ2-1
CDR3 protein: CASSPSSSYNEQFF

V gene: TRBV7-9
J gene: TRBJ2-1
CDR3 protein: CASSYWIDNEQFF

V gene: TRBV5-1
J gene: TRBJ1-2
CDR3 protein: CASSTGGSGYTF

V gene: TRBV5-1
J gene: TRBJ2-7
CDR3 protein: CASSRTSGGSYEQYF

V gene: TRBV19
J gene: TRBJ2-4
CDR3 protein: CASSTLGTGPNIQYF

V gene: TRBV15
J gene: TRBJ1-6
CDR3 protein: CATSGTGTLHF

V gene: TRBV5-1
J gene: TRBJ2-3
CDR3 protein: CASSPGHRADTQYF

V gene: TRBV7-9
J gene: TRBJ1-1
CDR3 protein: CASSPDRYSEAFF

V gene: TRBV25-1
J gene: TRBJ2-7
CDR3 protein: CASSEHGRASYEQYF

V gene: TRBV28
J gene: TRBJ2-3
CDR3 protein: CASSLTPAGGLDTQYF

V gene: TRBV7-2
J gene: TRBJ2-3
CDR3 protein: CASSPTTDTQYF

V gene: TRBV30
J gene: TRBJ1-6
CDR3 protein: CAWSVTGRSPLHF

V gene: TRBV6-5
J gene: TRBJ1-1
CDR3 protein: CASRRQGMGNTEAFF